Following are 10 T cell receptor beta chains from one sample sequenced in a study of T-cell reconstitution after alpha-beta-depleted transplantation in children. As it was prepared, the TCRbeta library received unique molecular identifiers. TCRdb independently ran MiXCR on the PCR reads; one entry per CDR3 protein. The sample holds about 610,000 distinct CDR3 sequences, 8% to 11% seen once. The sample consisted of PBMCs from the stem cell graft donor, taken from the stem cell graft. The source of these receptors is a human donor who donated a stem cell graft to a child with acute myeloid leukemia.

This clonotype was counted at least ten times. V is TRBV29-1 and J is TRBJ2-2; D is unresolved. Germline lookup yields CDR1 SQVTM and CDR2 ANQGSEA. This CDR3 is built from 15 residues. V was trimmed by 5 bases and J by 0 bases, leaving 13 bases between them. The CDR3 nucleotides are TGCAGCGTTCCATCGTCTTTCGCGAACACCGGGGAGCTGTTTTTT. Its protein product is CSVPSSFANTGELFF.

In this sample, this clonotype turned up many times. J is TRBJ2-3 and V is TRBV20-1, with D tentatively TRBD1 (6 bases). Trimming left V 8 bases short and J 4 bases short, with 16 bases between. The CDR3 length is 13 residues. Germline CDR1 and CDR2: DFQATT and SNEGSKA (reference sequence). The CDR3 DNA reads as TGCAGTCCCAGGGGCTCAATGGCAGATACGCAGTATTTT. It encodes CSPRGSMADTQYF.

The table lists this clonotype with many counts. This sequence joins TRBV6-1 and TRBJ2-3, with TRBD2 matching over 7 bases. Germline assignment: CDR1 MNHNS and CDR2 SASEGT. The CDR3 has 14 residues. Trimming at V came to 7 bases and at J to 5 bases, leaving 9 bases not matched to a gene. The CDR3 DNA sequence: TGTGCCAGCACCCTGGGCGGGAGTAGAGATACGCAGTATTTT. As protein: CASTLGGSRDTQYF.

This clonotype has ten or more counts. This chain connects TRBV20-1 to TRBJ2-3, with TRBD2 matching 7 bases. The CDR3 sequence is 14 residues long. Trimming took 6 bases from V and 3 from J; bases not matched to a gene: 9. CDR1 and CDR2 (germline): DFQATT, SNEGSKA (reference sequence). The CDR3 loop is CSAKPGGSTDTQYF. Written as DNA, the CDR3 is TGCAGTGCGAAGCCCGGGGGGAGTACAGATACGCAGTATTTT.

This sequence joins TRBV12-3 or TRBV12-4 and TRBJ1-2; D not resolved. Trimming stripped 4 bases from V and 0 bases from J, with 9 bases between. The CDR3 contains 14 residues. In DNA, the CDR3 is TGTGCCAGCAGTTCCCTCAGAGCTAACTATGGCTACACCTTC. Amino acid sequence: CASSSLRANYGYTF.

Only a few counts were recorded for this clonotype. The chain combines TRBV29-1 with TRBJ1-3, with 8 bases identical to TRBD1. Germline trimming cut 4 bases from V and 4 bases from J; bases unmatched to any gene: 6. This CDR3 contains 14 residues. Germline CDR1 is SQVTM and CDR2 is ANQGSEA. The CDR3 sequence: CSVAGRQGGNTIYF. CDR3 in DNA: TGCAGCGTTGCGGGCCGACAGGGGGGAAACACCATATATTTT.

CDR3 nucleotide sequence: TGTGCCAGCAGTTTACTCCAGGGGGTGGAGACCCAGTACTTC. The encoded protein is CASSLLQGVETQYF. The genes are TRBV28 and TRBJ2-5; TRBD1 matches 7 bases. J gave up 5 bases and V 2 bases, and 5 bases lay outside the gene matches. The germline gives CDR1 MDHEN, CDR2 SYDVKM. The CDR3 runs to 14 residues. The variable domain in full, with the rest retrieved from reference TRBV28 and TRBJ2-5, is DVKVTQSSRYLVKRTGEKVFLECVQDMDHENMFWYRQDPGLGLRLIYFSYDVKMKEKGDIPEGYSVSREKKERFSLILESASTNQTSMYLCASSLLQGVETQYFGPGTRLLVL.

The chain has TRBV12-3 or TRBV12-4 and TRBJ2-1; 9 bases are a match to TRBD1. Trimming at V came to 5 bases and at J to 10 bases, leaving 12 bases not matched to a gene. This CDR3 region has 15 residues. CDR3 amino acids: CASSHPGQGRWEQFF. Written as DNA, the CDR3 is TGTGCCAGCAGTCATCCGGGACAGGGTAGGTGGGAGCAGTTCTTC.

V usage is TRBV5-4 and J usage is TRBJ2-1, with TRBD2 matching 11 bases. The CDR3 totals 19 residues. The V segment lost 3 bases and the J segment 0 bases; nucleotides outside the gene matches: 11. The germline V gene has CDR1 SGHNT and CDR2 YYREEE (reference sequence). The CDR3: CASSSSSGRSQSSYNEQFF. The CDR3 coding sequence is TGTGCCAGCAGCTCATCTAGCGGGAGGTCGCAAAGCTCCTACAATGAGCAGTTCTTC.

This clonotype was detected only a few times. J is TRBJ2-6 and V is TRBV29-1; D call uncertain. Trimming shortened V by 5 bases and J by 1 base, and 6 bases separated the two germline ends. The CDR3 has 13 amino acids. CDR1 is SQVTM and CDR2 is ANQGSEA in the germline V gene. Here the CDR3 reads CSVTESGANVLTF. Written as DNA, the CDR3 is TGCAGCGTTACGGAATCTGGGGCCAACGTCCTGACTTTC.